Listed here is a single TCR beta chain. Seattle enrolled patients during active infection and tracked them longitudinally. In the original analysis: Estimated nucleated cell counts came from reference gene primer amplification. Profiling relied on immunoSEQ multiplex PCR, and the TCRdb table lists in-frame clones only, not all of them. V and J calls and clone size are as listed in that table; D and trimming were resolved from the DNA. The table records a few hundred thousand clones, roughly 85% of them present only once. The length of the CDR3 is 15 residues. V shed 4 bases and J shed 0 bases, with 12 bases lying between them. Germline CDR1 is LNHDA and CDR2 is SQIVND (reference sequence). The sample originates from a study of blood T cell repertoires in COVID-19. Study-wide context: There were acute and convalescent COVID-19 samples, and they came from the United States, Italy and Spain. In each case, the material was cDNA or gDNA derived from T cells, B-cell-depleted T cells, or PBMCs.

The genes are TRBV19 and TRBJ1-1; unclear D gene. Sequencing used peripheral blood. The receptor was derived from a woman in her 70s with COVID-19, enrolled during active disease. The CDR3 DNA follows: TGTGCCAGTAGTAACCCCCCTACCGTGAACACTGAAGCTTTCTTT. Translated: CASSNPPTVNTEAFF. Full variable domain (rest looked up from reference TRBV19 and TRBJ1-1): DGGITQSPKYLFRKEGQNVTLSCEQNLNHDAMYWYRQDPGQGLRLIYYSQIVNDFQKGDIAEGYSVSREKKESFPLTVTSAQKNPTAFYLCASSNPPTVNTEAFFGQGTRLTVV.